Below, 14 T cell receptor beta chains from the same sample are listed, as sequenced in a study of blood T cells in healthy people across ages. The authors ran a second PCR of about 7 to 12 cycles using a sample-barcoded 5' primer and a J-beta primer mix. TCRdb reanalysed the 5' RACE reads using MiXCR and keeps one entry per CDR3 protein. The table lists 780,000 or so distinct CDR3 sequences, roughly 56% of them singletons. Sequenced: blood. These receptors all come from a man between 40 and 49 years old in good health.

This chain joins TRBV29-1 and TRBJ1-1, with D maybe TRBD1 (6 bases). CDR3 length: 12 amino acids. Germline V CDR1 and CDR2: SQVTM, ANQGSEA. V lost 6 bases and J 6 bases, leaving 14 bases between the germline ends. The CDR3 DNA is TGCAGCGTCCAAAGGGGGGTAGCTGAAGCTTTCTTT. Its protein product is CSVQRGVAEAFF.

The V gene is TRBV2, the J gene TRBJ2-5, with no clear D. V was clipped by 6 bases and J by 2 bases, with 13 bases between them. This CDR3 has 14 amino acids. Germline V gives CDR1 SNHLY, CDR2 FYNNEI. CDR3 nucleotides: TGTGCCAGCAGACGCGCCAGGATACAAGAGACCCAGTACTTC. Translating it yields CASRRARIQETQYF.

The rearrangement uses TRBV4-2 and TRBJ2-1; D may be TRBD2 (6 bases). The CDR3 contains 15 residues. V shed 0 bases and J shed 5 bases, with 11 bases lying between them. Germline V gives CDR1 LGHNA, CDR2 YNFKEQ. CDR3 loop: CASSQDWTNHNEQFF. CDR3 nucleotide sequence: TGTGCCAGCAGCCAAGATTGGACTAATCACAATGAGCAGTTCTTC.

This clonotype was found once. The V and J genes are TRBV6-6 and TRBJ2-1, with TRBD2 identical over 9 bases. Looked up from germline, CDR1 is MNHNY and CDR2 is SVGAGI (reference sequence). The CDR3 runs 17 residues. V was clipped by 5 bases and J by 2 bases; unmatched bases: 10. In DNA form, the CDR3 reads TGTGCCAGCAGTCCCGGACTAGCGCGGTCGCCCTACAATGAGCAGTTCTTC. It specifies CASSPGLARSPYNEQFF.

The chain employs TRBV14 and TRBJ2-3, with D possibly being TRBD1 (5 bases). Per the germline V gene, CDR1 is SGHDN and CDR2 is FVKESK. The V end was cut by 0 bases, the J end by 2 bases, with 12 bases between. The CDR3 totals 16 residues. CDR3 nucleotides: TGTGCCAGCAGCCAAGATGGGGCAAAATACACAGATACGCAGTATTTT. Translating gives CASSQDGAKYTDTQYF.

The chain links TRBV28 to TRBJ1-4; 8 positions match TRBD1. Per the germline V gene, CDR1 is MDHEN and CDR2 is SYDVKM. With 9 bases clipped from V and 8 bases from J, the junction kept 8 bases outside the gene matches. The CDR3 consists of 13 residues. The CDR3 region has the DNA TGTGCCAGTACACAGGGGGTTTACGAAAAACTGTTTTTT. Translating gives CASTQGVYEKLFF.

V gene TRBV7-2 combines with J gene TRBJ1-6, with TRBD1 matching 7 bases. The germline CDR1 and CDR2 sequences are SGHTA and FQGNSA. V lost 1 base to trimming and J lost 7 bases; unmatched junction nucleotides: 7. The CDR3 runs to 16 residues. CDR3 protein: CASSLEGQGGNSPLHF. CDR3 in DNA: TGTGCCAGCAGCTTAGAAGGGCAGGGGGGGAATTCACCCCTCCACTTT.

This clonotype was observed a few times. This chain joins TRBV20-1 and TRBJ2-7; D gene uncertain. This CDR3 is built from 11 residues. From germline, CDR1 is DFQATT and CDR2 SNEGSKA (reference sequence). Trimming removed 5 bases from V and 5 bases from J, with 10 bases in between. The chain's CDR3 is CSASPVHEQYF. The DNA for the CDR3 is TGCAGTGCTTCCCCCGTCCACGAGCAGTACTTC.

V usage is TRBV4-2 and J usage is TRBJ1-2; 7 nucleotides line up with TRBD1. There are 14 residues in the CDR3. Trimming cost V 0 bases and J 6 bases; bases outside gene matches: 4. The germline gives CDR1 LGHNA, CDR2 YNFKEQ. This CDR3 is CASSQEGGTDGYTF. CDR3 sequence (DNA): TGTGCCAGCAGCCAAGAGGGCGGGACAGATGGCTACACCTTC.

In its sample, this clonotype was seen a few times. The chain employs TRBV15 and TRBJ2-7, with 11 bases that match TRBD1. V lost 2 bases and J lost 6; bases outside the gene matches: 6. Germline assignment: CDR1 LNHNV and CDR2 YYDKDF (reference sequence). CDR3 length: 15 residues. As DNA, the CDR3 is TGTGCCACCAGCAGAATCGGGACAGGGGGTTCCGAGCAGTACTTC. Protein: CATSRIGTGGSEQYF.

This clonotype was seen only a few times. This chain links TRBV6-5 with TRBJ1-2, with D possibly being TRBD1 (5 bases). From germline, CDR1 is MNHEY and CDR2 SVGAGI. The CDR3 runs 14 residues. Trimming removed 2 bases at V and 1 base at J, with 8 bases between. The CDR3 coding sequence is TGTGCCAGCAGTTACGGGGGAAATAACTATGGCTACACCTTC. Its protein product is CASSYGGNNYGYTF.

This sequence joins TRBV7-2 and TRBJ2-3; 8 positions agree with TRBD2. The CDR3 totals 14 residues. After removal of 5 bases from V and 10 bases from J, the junction contained 11 bases not matched to a gene. Germline V lookup: CDR1 SGHTA, CDR2 FQGNSA. The CDR3 sequence is CASSEGHRGGAQYF. CDR3 nucleotides: TGTGCCAGCAGCGAGGGACACCGGGGGGGTGCGCAGTATTTT. Variable domain in full (rest from reference TRBV7-2 and TRBJ2-3): GAGVSQSPSNKVTEKGKDVELRCDPISGHTALYWYRQSLGQGLEFLIYFQGNSAPDKSGLPSDRFSAERTGGSVSTLTIQRTQQEDSAVYLCASSEGHRGGAQYFGPGTRLTVL.

The chain joins TRBV7-9 to TRBJ1-4; D is uncertain. The germline V gene encodes CDR1 SEHNR and CDR2 FQNEAQ (reference sequence). This CDR3 spans 15 amino acids. Trimming removed 2 bases at V and 0 bases at J, with 7 bases between. In DNA form, the CDR3 reads TGTGCCAGCAGCTTATCCCAGGCAACTAATGAAAAACTGTTTTTT. Translating gives CASSLSQATNEKLFF.

V gene TRBV10-3 combines with J gene TRBJ1-1; 7 bases line up with TRBD1. CDR1 and CDR2 (germline): ENHRY, SYGVKD. J lost 7 bases, V lost 4 bases, and 3 bases had no gene match. The CDR3 loop spans 12 amino acids. CDR3 in amino acids: CAISGTGVEAFF. The CDR3 DNA reads TGTGCCATCAGTGGAACAGGGGTTGAAGCTTTCTTT.